These T cell receptor beta chains were read from a single sample in a study of shared clonotypes between healthy human individuals. The method was immunoSEQ multiplex PCR; TCRdb's version includes in-frame clones alone and lacks a portion of them. The sample has about 2 million clones; about 95% are singletons. The sample taken for sequencing was naive CD8+ T cells sorted from blood. These receptors came from a young man in good health. Each CDR3 is given with its conserved first and last residue. The order of the fields is V gene, J gene, CDR3 length, D gene, CDR3 protein. The D gene is left open where the match is weak.

>TRBV6-6|TRBJ2-2|13|NA
CASSSLSTGELFF
>TRBV15|TRBJ2-7|11|NA
CATSSFENWYF
>TRBV28|TRBJ2-1|15|NA
CASSLELNLYNEQFF
>TRBV6-6|TRBJ2-2|13|NA
CASSLGYTGELFF
>TRBV5-6|TRBJ2-5|16|TRBD1
CASSRAGGPYQETQYF
>TRBV4-3|TRBJ1-1|14|NA
CASSQGSGSNEAFF
>TRBV28|TRBJ2-7|14|TRBD1
CASSFGTADYEQYF
>TRBV19|TRBJ1-2|19|TRBD1
CASSPSLGQGALPNYGYTF
>TRBV13|TRBJ1-6|14|NA
CASSLRQVGSPLHF
>TRBV13|TRBJ2-7|14|NA
CASSLLQDVYEQYF
>TRBV7-2|TRBJ1-1|15|NA
CASSLDLPGGTEAFF
>TRBV10-2|TRBJ2-7|14|NA
CASSESQGLYEQYF
>TRBV27|TRBJ2-7|13|NA
CASSLALGYEQYF
>TRBV18|TRBJ1-6|13|NA
CASSPPAGSPLHF
>TRBV4-1|TRBJ2-2|14|NA
CASTQGMDTGELFF
>TRBV7-9|TRBJ2-3|13|NA
CASSVLQDPTQYF
>TRBV27|TRBJ2-7|11|NA
CASTHGYEQYF
>TRBV10-2|TRBJ2-1|11|NA
CASSGDDEQFF
>TRBV28|TRBJ2-1|16|NA
CASSSPEESSYNEQFF
>TRBV27|TRBJ2-5|17|NA
CASSSQGVRGPRETQYF
>TRBV19|TRBJ1-2|13|NA
CASSILETYGYTF
>TRBV15|TRBJ2-7|15|NA
CATSRDELRRREQYF
>TRBV7-9|TRBJ2-3|13|TRBD1
CASSLDPDRVKYF
>TRBV4-3|TRBJ2-7|13|NA
CASSQAGAYEQYF
>TRBV27|TRBJ1-6|15|NA
CASSLMGGYNSPLHF
>TRBV5-1|TRBJ2-1|15|NA
CASSLSSMSYNEQFF
>TRBV2|TRBJ1-5|13|NA
CASSESWIQPQHF
>TRBV6-1|TRBJ2-7|15|NA
CASSAVPPRPSEQYF
>TRBV5-4|TRBJ2-7|17|NA
CASSLATLDPRPYEQYF
>TRBV2|TRBJ2-3|10|NA
CAWETDTQYF
>TRBV13|TRBJ2-1|16|TRBD1
CASSEGQASSYNEQFF
>TRBV5-1|TRBJ2-7|14|TRBD2
CASSFGIAGYEQYF
>TRBV7-9|TRBJ2-1|15|TRBD2
CASSVLTGGYNEQFF
>TRBV29-1|TRBJ2-7|13|NA
CSVEVGGTYEQYF
>TRBV27|TRBJ2-3|15|TRBD2
CASSGLAGFTDTQYF
>TRBV4-1|TRBJ2-7|15|TRBD1
CASSQGTGQAYEQYF
>TRBV5-8|TRBJ2-7|14|NA
CASSYISYTYEQYF
>TRBV9|TRBJ2-3|14|NA
CASSYRDGTDTQYF
>TRBV30|TRBJ2-5|16|TRBD2
CAWRVAGPYGQAGQYF
>TRBV13|TRBJ2-7|16|TRBD1
CASSLAGTGGNYEQYF
>TRBV28|TRBJ1-3|14|NA
CASNSEGPGNTIYF
>TRBV9|TRBJ2-7|13|NA
CASSVGGSYEQYF
>TRBV2|TRBJ2-3|16|TRBD2
CASSEGLAGVADTQYF
>TRBV6-6|TRBJ2-7|15|TRBD2
CASSWTSGETYEQYF